The following is a T cell receptor (beta chain) sequence with its context. Its specific antigen is unknown. The sample holds no much larger clone one base away, and base qualities are not on file. This entry is derived from a study of T-cell memory formation after mild COVID-19 (dated by TCRdb to the early 2020s). About the study as a whole: TCR sequence clusters from the two donors were found to be largely donor specific. In a couple of donors, T-cell clones that expanded and contracted after mild COVID-19 were followed by sequencing TCRalpha and TCRbeta repertoires longitudinally. Two young, previously healthy adult volunteers, one female and one male, were included in the cohort.

There are 15 amino acids in the CDR3, from cysteine to phenylalanine inclusive. Only CDR3 DNA is held: 45 bases, read in frame from base 1. The germline V gene supplies CDR1 SGHRS and CDR2 YFSETQ. V drops 0 bases and J drops 7 bases, leaving 14 bases in between. The sequencer was an Illumina NovaSeq 6000. cDNA libraries for TCRalpha and TCRbeta were prepared by 5'RACE using constant-segment primers, with sample barcodes and unique molecular identifiers added. RNA was extracted from every sample with Trizol reagent. Library amplification was performed in two PCR steps, and a second sample barcode and Illumina TruSeq adapters were introduced in the second step. Libraries were sequenced on an Illumina NovaSeq with 2 x 150 bp paired-end reads. Per the authors' processing: The reads were demultiplexed and collapsed into UMI-guided consensus sequences using migec v1.2.7. With mixcr v2.1.11, UMI consensuses were aligned to TRA and TRB V and J templates and assembled into clonotypes. A clonotype was counted as expanded or contracted only when both edgeR and NoisET called the clonotype significant, with the noise models trained on biological replicates. For edgeR calls, the thresholds were a false discovery rate-adjusted p below 0.01 and a log2 fold-change of 1. As an exploratory analysis of dynamics, max-normalized trajectories of the 1000 most abundant clonotypes were examined by PCA with hierarchical clustering. The CD4 or CD8 phenotype of responding clones was assigned using the separately sequenced CD4+ and CD8+ repertoires. TCRdb trimmed the raw reads at Q25, called clones with MiXCR and kept productive beta chains. Each entry merges the rows of one CDR3 protein and shows their most common DNA and genes. In this record, the V and J calls reflect TCRdb's handling and not the investigators' own analysis. For this sample the table gives 400,000 to 450,000 distinct CDR3 sequences, of which roughly 17% were detected only once. 20% to 25% of the sample is held by the ten biggest clonotypes.

PBMCs were isolated by Ficoll-Paque density gradient centrifugation. Broad study findings and their caveats: The study covered only a couple of mild cases, and larger cohorts including severe cases with pre-infection samples were considered necessary. Contracting CD4+ clones were located mainly in the CM and EM memory subsets, whereas CD8+ clones were found to be enriched in EMRA. From day 15 to 85, contracting clones showed balanced CD4/CD8 phenotypes, whereas a second wave of clones that expanded from day 15 to 37 leaned towards CD4+. SARS-CoV-2 specificity was not confirmed for the second-wave clones peaking on day 37. Some responding clones were detected in pre-infection memory, which suggested that pre-existing cross-reactive memory T cells had joined the SARS-CoV-2 response.

The sample comprised PBMCs or a T cell subset sorted from them (not recorded which). This TCR derives from a man between 18 and 29 years old who had mild COVID-19 (a few samples of this study predate the infection). The sample titles of this study are shuffled in the database, so cell type and time point are left out; the donor was told from shared clones. The chain is made from TRBV5-1 and TRBJ1-5, and the D gene may be TRBD1, 5 bases matching. The DNA reads as follows: TGCGCCAGCAGCTTGGCCGACCTAGGGGACCAGCCCCAGCATTTT. Its protein reads: CASSLADLGDQPQHF.